These 13 T cell receptor beta chains came from one sample sequenced in a study of T-cell memory formation after mild COVID-19. One entry per CDR3 protein results from TCRdb running MiXCR on the 5' RACE reads. Altogether fewer than 300,000 distinct CDR3 sequences are present, more than 15% being singletons, with the ten largest covering more than 20%. Sequencing used PBMCs or a T cell subset sorted from them (not recorded which). These receptors came from a man between 18 and 29 years old who had mild COVID-19 (a few samples of this study predate the infection). Cell type and time point are not known.

The rearrangement uses TRBV11-2 and TRBJ2-3; no clear D. The V end was cut by 3 bases, the J end by 2 bases, with 15 bases between. The CDR3 has 16 residues. CDR1 and CDR2 (germline): SGHAT, FQNNGV. The CDR3 here is CASSLVLFPATDTQYF. The CDR3 DNA reads as TGTGCCAGCAGCTTGGTACTTTTCCCGGCCACAGATACGCAGTATTTT.

J is TRBJ1-6 and V is TRBV20-1; maybe TRBD1 (6 bases). CDR1 DFQATT and CDR2 SNEGSKA come from the germline V gene (reference sequence). This CDR3 is 14 amino acids long. V lost 2 bases to trimming and J lost 8 bases, with 13 bases between them. The CDR3 reads CSARTTGRYSPLHF. The DNA for the CDR3 is TGCAGTGCTAGAACTACAGGGCGTTATTCACCCCTCCACTTT.

This chain joins TRBV6-2 or TRBV6-3 and TRBJ2-7; D remains ambiguous. The V gene's germline CDR1 is MNHEY and CDR2 SVGEGT. The CDR3 is 12 residues long. The V end was cut by 5 bases, the J end by 3 bases, with 8 bases between. CDR3 amino acids: CASSGPIYEQYV. CDR3 DNA sequence: TGTGCCAGCAGTGGACCGATCTACGAGCAGTACGTC.

This CDR3 reads CSASLDRGSFF. Written as DNA, the CDR3 is TGCAGTGCTAGTCTGGACAGGGGGTCTTTCTTT. The V and J genes are TRBV20-1 and TRBJ1-1; 10 bases map to TRBD1. The CDR3 is made up of 11 amino acids. The V gene end was trimmed by 3 bases and the J gene end by 12 bases; junction bases not matched to a gene: 4. The germline gives CDR1 DFQATT, CDR2 SNEGSKA (reference sequence).

This chain links TRBV28 with TRBJ1-4; D unclear. The CDR3 spans 13 residues. Per the germline V gene, CDR1 is MDHEN and CDR2 is SYDVKM. Trimming removed 10 bases from V and 0 bases from J, with 9 bases in between. DNA of the CDR3: TGTGCCATACTTTCGTCAACTAATGAAAAACTGTTTTTT. As protein: CAILSSTNEKLFF.

The chain combines TRBV12-3 or TRBV12-4 with TRBJ2-3; 8 nucleotides line up with TRBD2. V lost 0 bases and J lost 5; bases outside the gene matches: 7. CDR3 length equals 16 residues. Here the CDR3 DNA reads TGTGCCAGCAGTTTAGCGCCAAGCGGGGGACAAGATACGCAGTATTTT. Amino acids: CASSLAPSGGQDTQYF.

The J gene is TRBJ2-1, the V gene TRBV29-1; possibly TRBD2 for D (6 bases). The germline gives CDR1 SQVTM, CDR2 ANQGSEA. The CDR3 runs 12 residues. V was clipped by 0 bases and J by 7 bases, with 7 bases between them. CDR3 nucleotides: TGCAGCGTTGAAGAGCGGGGTAATGAGCAGTTCTTC. This sequence encodes CSVEERGNEQFF.

In this sample, this clonotype turned up a few times. This chain connects TRBV3-1 to TRBJ2-1; tentatively, D is TRBD2 (5 bases). The germline V gene has CDR1 LGHDT and CDR2 YNNKEL (reference sequence). The CDR3 totals 17 residues. V gave up 0 bases and J gave up 3 bases, with 15 bases separating them. CDR3: CASSQDGIGQLYNEQFF. The CDR3 DNA follows: TGTGCCAGCAGCCAAGACGGGATAGGCCAACTCTACAATGAGCAGTTCTTC.

This sequence joins TRBV6-5 and TRBJ1-1; D remains unclear. The CDR3 runs 16 residues. CDR1 is MNHEY, CDR2 SVGAGI, per germline. V lost 5 bases to trimming and J lost 0 bases, with 16 bases between them. For the CDR3, the DNA is TGTGCCAGCAGTCGAGAGGAGGGCCATATGAACACTGAAGCTTTCTTT. It specifies CASSREEGHMNTEAFF.

This clonotype was seen repeatedly, ten times or more. The V and J genes are TRBV12-3 or TRBV12-4 and TRBJ2-7; D call uncertain. V was pared by 3 bases and J by 2 bases, with 11 bases between. This CDR3 contains 14 residues. CDR3 amino acids: CASSLNGLPYEQYF. CDR3 coding DNA: TGTGCCAGCAGTTTGAATGGATTACCCTACGAGCAGTACTTC.

This chain links TRBV9 with TRBJ2-3; D perhaps matches TRBD1 (5 bases). Germline CDR1 SGDLS, CDR2 YYNGEE. The CDR3 totals 16 residues. V was shortened by 0 bases and J by 3 bases, with 14 bases between the two germline ends. CDR3 in amino acids: CASSVGGQPGTDTQYF. The CDR3 DNA reads TGTGCCAGCAGCGTAGGAGGTCAGCCAGGGACAGATACGCAGTATTTT.

In its sample, this clonotype was seen a few times. This chain links TRBV2 with TRBJ2-5; D gene uncertain. V was pared by 9 bases and J by 0 bases, with 11 bases between. Germline CDR1 and CDR2: SNHLY and FYNNEI. The CDR3 consists of 13 residues. As DNA, the CDR3 is TGTGCCAGGGCGGCCTCGTACCAAGAGACCCAGTACTTC. Residues: CARAASYQETQYF. Full variable domain (remainder filled in from reference TRBV2 and TRBJ2-5): EPEVTQTPSHQVTQMGQEVILRCVPISNHLYFYWYRQILGQKVEFLVSFYNNEISEKSEIFDDQFSVERPDGSNFTLKIRSTKLEDSAMYFCARAASYQETQYFGPGTRLLVL.

This clonotype was seen more than once but under ten times. V and J are TRBV6-6 and TRBJ1-2; 9 bases line up with TRBD1. CDR1 MNHNY and CDR2 SVGAGI come from the germline V gene (reference sequence). The CDR3 runs to 12 residues. Losses at the gene ends were 8 bases for V and 4 bases for J; bases not matched to a gene: 2. The CDR3 sequence is CASRDRVYGYTF. The CDR3, as DNA: TGTGCCAGCCGGGACAGGGTCTATGGCTACACCTTC.